This TCR beta chain is drawn from a study of control samples from healthy donors and cancer patients. The germline CDR1 and CDR2 sequences are SGHRS and YFSETQ. After removal of 4 bases from V and 6 bases from J, the junction contained 9 bases not matched to a gene. CDR3 length: 17 amino acids. Method: immunoSEQ multiplex PCR; TCRdb's copy keeps in-frame clones and lacks some. The sample includes 170,000 or so clones, about 92% seen only once; the top ten take about 1.4%. This receptor was obtained from a man between 25 and 39 years old in good health. Sequencing was performed on blood. This sequence joins TRBV5-1 and TRBJ2-3, with 15 bases identical to TRBD2. Here the CDR3 reads CASSPGLAGGREDTQYF. The CDR3, as DNA: TGCGCCAGCAGCCCGGGACTAGCGGGAGGCCGGGAGGATACGCAGTATTTT.